This record covers a single T cell receptor beta chain. Its matching antigen is unknown. The data stem from a study of Ad26.COV2.S vaccination and SARS-CoV-2 variants. This CDR3 spans 16 amino acids. Losses at the gene ends were 0 bases for V and 6 bases for J; bases not matched to a gene: 4. Germline CDR1 is KGHDR and CDR2 is SFDVKD. The protocol was immunoSEQ multiplex PCR, while the TCRdb copy is restricted to in-frame clones and leaves out a portion. The table records around 400,000 clones, around four fifths of them present only once. Treatment denoted: approximately 18 received Ad26.COV2.S at low or high dose, single or two shots; five or six received placebo; per-sample allocation not given. After the first vaccine or placebo injection, samples were drawn on day 63. Study conclusions and caveats: Substantial breadth was reportedly displayed by spike-specific CD8+ and CD4+ T cell responses after vaccination.

This receptor was taken from a person aged 18-60 years who received the Ad26.COV2.S COVID-19 vaccine or a placebo. The V and J genes are TRBV24-1 and TRBJ2-2; TRBD1 matches 9 bases. The sequencing here drew on peripheral blood, taken in a trial of Ad26.COV2.S vaccine versus placebo. In DNA, the CDR3 is TGTGCCACCAGTGATTTGAAACAGGGGGCTGCCGGGGAGCTGTTTTTT. Its translation is CATSDLKQGAAGELFF.